These 14 T cell receptor beta chains were all obtained from the same sample, sequenced in a study of cytomegalovirus exposure and HLA in healthy donors. Both 60 Vbeta primers and 13 Jbeta primers went into the PCR. Libraries were prepared by immunoSEQ multiplex PCR; TCRdb keeps only in-frame clonotypes and omits some of them. The data hold a few hundred thousand clones, with less than 85% observed a single time. Sequenced material: PBMCs. All receptors come from a girl under 10 years old in good health and CMV-seronegative.

V gene TRBV4-1 combines with J gene TRBJ1-2, with D unclear. Trimming cost V 4 bases and J 0 bases, with 9 bases left between them. The germline CDR1 and CDR2 sequences are MGHRA and YSYEKL. This CDR3 is 14 amino acids long. The CDR3 DNA follows: TGCGCCAGCAGCCTTCAGGCCTCTAACTATGGCTACACCTTC. Translating it yields CASSLQASNYGYTF.

The chain combines TRBV19 with TRBJ2-7; D is possibly TRBD1 (5 bases). The CDR3 has 14 residues. The V and J ends lost 4 bases and 0 bases respectively, with 10 bases between them. The germline gives CDR1 LNHDA, CDR2 SQIVND (reference sequence). CDR3 region: CASSTQGTSYEQYF. In DNA, the CDR3 is TGTGCCAGTAGTACCCAGGGAACCTCCTACGAGCAGTACTTC.

V usage is TRBV28 and J usage is TRBJ2-7; weak D call: TRBD1 (5 bases). CDR1 and CDR2 (germline): MDHEN, SYDVKM. This CDR3 has 12 residues. V lost 6 bases to trimming and J lost 2 bases, with 8 bases between them. CDR3 DNA sequence: TGTGCCAGCAGGGGGCAGACCTACGAGCAGTACTTC. Translating gives CASRGQTYEQYF.

Comment on this clone: Other DNA sequences from this sample encode an identical CDR3 as well. This rearrangement joins TRBV6-5 to TRBJ2-3, with D maybe TRBD2 (5 bases). This CDR3 region has 14 residues. The V end lost 3 bases, the J end lost 2 bases, and 9 bases lay between the germline ends. The germline V gene has CDR1 MNHEY and CDR2 SVGAGI. The CDR3 nucleotides read TGTGCCAGCAGTTATCGGGGAGCCACAGATACGCAGTATTTT. Its translation: CASSYRGATDTQYF.

The chain recombines TRBV4-1 with TRBJ1-1; D is unclear. V was cut by 1 base and J by 4 bases, with 10 bases left in between. CDR1 MGHRA and CDR2 YSYEKL come from the germline V gene. The CDR3 covers 14 residues. In nucleotides, the CDR3 is TGCGCCAGCAGCCAAGCGGGGTTGGGCACTGAAGCTTTCTTT. Protein product: CASSQAGLGTEAFF.

The gene calls are TRBV4-1 and TRBJ1-5; 11 nucleotides match TRBD1. Germline assignment: CDR1 MGHRA and CDR2 YSYEKL. The CDR3 is made up of 17 amino acids. J was trimmed by 4 bases and V by 5 bases; bases with no gene match: 10. The CDR3 protein is CASSYAGTGGLNQPQHF. The CDR3 nucleotides read TGCGCCAGCAGCTACGCCGGGACAGGGGGATTAAATCAGCCCCAGCATTTT.

V and J are TRBV29-1 and TRBJ2-3; tentatively, D is TRBD1 (5 bases). V was trimmed by 2 bases and J by 2 bases, leaving 20 bases between them. CDR1 is SQVTM and CDR2 is ANQGSEA in the germline V gene. The CDR3 totals 17 residues. The CDR3 protein is CSVESRALLPFTDTQYF. DNA for the CDR3: TGCAGCGTTGAATCCAGGGCCCTTCTCCCCTTCACAGATACGCAGTATTTT.

The chain has TRBV11-3 and TRBJ2-7; D possibly corresponds to TRBD2 (5 bases). The CDR3 is made up of 13 amino acids. Trimming took off 8 bases at V and 0 bases at J, with 11 bases between the two ends. Per germline, CDR1 SGHNT and CDR2 YENEEA. CDR3 region: CASSPGSSYEQYF. As DNA, the CDR3 is TGTGCCAGCTCTCCGGGGAGCTCCTACGAGCAGTACTTC.

The chain links TRBV6-1 to TRBJ2-1, with D uncertain. The germline gives CDR1 MNHNS, CDR2 SASEGT. V was pared by 3 bases and J by 0 bases, with 9 bases between. The CDR3 contains 15 residues. In DNA, the CDR3 is TGTGCCAGCAGTGATTACTACGCCTCCTACAATGAGCAGTTCTTC. This gives the protein CASSDYYASYNEQFF.

This chain connects TRBV6-6 to TRBJ1-1; tentative D call: TRBD1 (6 bases). This CDR3 is built from 15 residues. Between the trimmed V and J ends, which lost 2 bases and 1 base, there was a span of 11 bases. From germline, CDR1 is MNHNY and CDR2 SVGAGI (reference sequence). CDR3 DNA: TGTGCCAGCAGTTACCTGGGGGCAAGGAACACTGAAGCTTTCTTT. Protein: CASSYLGARNTEAFF.

CDR3 residues: CASSETRGETQYF. The CDR3 coding sequence is TGTGCCAGCAGCGAAACAAGGGGAGAGACCCAGTACTTC. The chain couples TRBV5-4 to TRBJ2-5; D perhaps matches TRBD1 (5 bases). V dropped 4 bases and J dropped 4 bases, with 11 bases sitting between them. CDR1 is SGHNT and CDR2 is YYREEE in the germline V gene (reference sequence). The CDR3 is 13 residues long.

This chain uses TRBV2 with TRBJ2-2; 7 bases are shared with TRBD2. V lost 1 base, J lost 4 bases, and 3 bases stayed unmatched. The CDR3 is 15 residues long. CDR1 SNHLY and CDR2 FYNNEI come from the germline V gene. CDR3 sequence (DNA): TGTGCCAGCAGTGAAGAGGGACTACGCACCGGGGAGCTGTTTTTT. Protein: CASSEEGLRTGELFF.

The chain's CDR3 is CASSLGGYGANVLTF. The CDR3, as DNA: TGTGCCAGCAGTTTGGGGGGGTACGGGGCCAACGTCCTGACTTTC. The chain has TRBV27 and TRBJ2-6; 7 nucleotides align to TRBD2. In germline, CDR1 is MNHEY, CDR2 SMNVEV (reference sequence). This CDR3 comprises 15 residues. V shed 3 bases and J 4 bases; nucleotides not matched to a gene: 3.

The genes are TRBV5-1 and TRBJ2-7; 8 bases are shared with TRBD2. V was pared by 1 base and J by 1 base, with 1 base of the junction left unmatched. There are 14 residues in the CDR3. Germline V gene lookup returns CDR1 SGHRS and CDR2 YFSETQ. The CDR3 coding sequence is TGCGCCAGCAGCTTGACTAGCGGATCCTACGAGCAGTACTTC. Its protein product is CASSLTSGSYEQYF.